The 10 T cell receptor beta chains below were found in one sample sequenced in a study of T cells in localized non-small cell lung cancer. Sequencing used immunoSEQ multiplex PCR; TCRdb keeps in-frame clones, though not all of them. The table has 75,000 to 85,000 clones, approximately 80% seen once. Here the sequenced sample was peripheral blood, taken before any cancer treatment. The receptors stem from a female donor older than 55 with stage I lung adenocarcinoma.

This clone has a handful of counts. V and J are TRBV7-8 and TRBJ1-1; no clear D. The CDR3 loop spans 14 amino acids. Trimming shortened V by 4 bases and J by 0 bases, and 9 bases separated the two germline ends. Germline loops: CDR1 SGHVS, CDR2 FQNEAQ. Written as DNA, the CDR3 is TGTGCCAGCAGCTCCACCGAAATGAACACTGAAGCTTTCTTT. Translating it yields CASSSTEMNTEAFF.

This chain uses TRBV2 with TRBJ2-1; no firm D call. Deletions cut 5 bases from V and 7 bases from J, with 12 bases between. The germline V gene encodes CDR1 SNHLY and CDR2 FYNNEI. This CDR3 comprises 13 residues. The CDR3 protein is CASSLYIANEQFF. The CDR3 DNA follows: TGTGCCAGCAGTCTATACATAGCAAATGAGCAGTTCTTC.

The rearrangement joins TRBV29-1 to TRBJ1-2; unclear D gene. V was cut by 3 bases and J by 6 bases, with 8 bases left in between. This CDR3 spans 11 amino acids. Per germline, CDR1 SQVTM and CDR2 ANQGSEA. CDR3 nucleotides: TGCAGCGTTGAGTTGCGGAATGGCTACACCTTC. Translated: CSVELRNGYTF.

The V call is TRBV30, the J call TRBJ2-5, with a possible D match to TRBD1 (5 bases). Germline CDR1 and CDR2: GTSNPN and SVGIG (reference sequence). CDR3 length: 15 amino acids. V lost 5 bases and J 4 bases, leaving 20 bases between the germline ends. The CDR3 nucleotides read TGTGCCTGGGGGTCAGGGCTCTTCCTATCAGAGACCCAGTACTTC. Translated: CAWGSGLFLSETQYF. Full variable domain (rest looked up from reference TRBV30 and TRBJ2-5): SQTIHQWPATLVQPVGSPLSLECTVEGTSNPNLYWYRQAAGRGLQLLFYSVGIGQISSEVPQNLSASRPQDRQFILSSKKLLLSDSGFYLCAWGSGLFLSETQYFGPGTRLLVL.

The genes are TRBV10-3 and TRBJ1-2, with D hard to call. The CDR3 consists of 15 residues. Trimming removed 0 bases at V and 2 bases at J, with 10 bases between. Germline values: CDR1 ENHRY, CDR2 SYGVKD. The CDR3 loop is CAISESKLRNYGYTF. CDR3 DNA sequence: TGTGCCATCAGTGAGTCGAAGCTTAGGAACTATGGCTACACCTTC.

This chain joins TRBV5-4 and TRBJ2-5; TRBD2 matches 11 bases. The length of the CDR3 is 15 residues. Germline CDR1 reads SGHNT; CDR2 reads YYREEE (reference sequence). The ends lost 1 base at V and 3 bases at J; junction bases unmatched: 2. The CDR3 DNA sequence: TGTGCCAGCAGCTTGACTAGCGGGGGCGAAGAGACCCAGTACTTC. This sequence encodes CASSLTSGGEETQYF.

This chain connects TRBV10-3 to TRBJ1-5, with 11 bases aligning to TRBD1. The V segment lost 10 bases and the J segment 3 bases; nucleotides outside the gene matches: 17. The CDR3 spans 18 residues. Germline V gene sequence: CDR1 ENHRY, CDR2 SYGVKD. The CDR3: CATGRTGGPSQYNQPQHF. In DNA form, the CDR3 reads TGTGCCACCGGAAGGACAGGGGGCCCCTCGCAATACAATCAGCCCCAGCATTTT.

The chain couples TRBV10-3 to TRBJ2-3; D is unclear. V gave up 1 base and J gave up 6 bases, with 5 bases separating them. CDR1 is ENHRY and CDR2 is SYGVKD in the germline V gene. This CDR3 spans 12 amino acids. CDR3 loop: CAISELGDTQYF. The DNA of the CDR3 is TGTGCCATCAGTGAGTTGGGGGATACGCAGTATTTT.

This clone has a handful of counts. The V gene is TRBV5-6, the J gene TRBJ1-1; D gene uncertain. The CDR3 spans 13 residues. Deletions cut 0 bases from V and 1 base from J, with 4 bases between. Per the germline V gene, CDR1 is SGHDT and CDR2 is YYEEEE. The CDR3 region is CASSLGRNTEAFF. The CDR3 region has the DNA TGTGCCAGCAGCTTGGGCAGGAACACTGAAGCTTTCTTT.

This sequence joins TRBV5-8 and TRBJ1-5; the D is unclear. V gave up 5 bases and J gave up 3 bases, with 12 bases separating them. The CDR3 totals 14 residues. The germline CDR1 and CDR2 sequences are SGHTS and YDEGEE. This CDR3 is CASRLRHDNQPQHF. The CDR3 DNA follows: TGTGCCAGCAGACTCAGACACGACAATCAGCCCCAGCATTTT.